This TCR beta chain was captured by sequencing in a study of response to subunit inactivated influenza vaccine. MiXCR, applied by TCRdb to the RT-PCR reads, yields one record per CDR3 protein. In the table there are roughly 760,000 distinct CDR3 sequences, 21% of which are singletons. Per the germline V gene, CDR1 is LGHDT and CDR2 is YNNKEL (reference sequence). The CDR3 has 14 residues. Deletions cut 1 base from V and 7 bases from J, with 8 bases between. The sequencing used PBMCs from blood, collected around 5 days after vaccination. The chain couples TRBV3-1 to TRBJ1-6; unclear D gene. This clonotype was sampled from a man over 45 who received an inactivated influenza vaccine. CDR3 sequence (DNA): TGTGCCAGCAGCCAAGTATTTCTAAATTCACCCCTCCACTTT. As protein: CASSQVFLNSPLHF.